What follows describes a single TCR beta chain. This record belongs to a study of blood T cell repertoires in COVID-19. Study as a whole: Spain, Italy and the United States supplied samples that represented acute and convalescent COVID-19. PBMCs, B-cell-depleted T cells, or T cells provided the cDNA or gDNA that made up the material.

Original methodology: Amplified reference gene primers provided the basis for estimating nucleated cell counts. Profiling relied on immunoSEQ multiplex PCR, and the TCRdb table lists in-frame clones only, not all of them. That table furnishes V, J and clone size, whereas the DNA furnished D and trimming. This table has roughly 83,000 clones, around 86% appearing once. The source is a man older than 75 with active or convalescent COVID-19. Sequencing input: peripheral blood.

The CDR3 loop is CAWSPRATSTDTQYF. In DNA, the CDR3 is TGTGCCTGGAGTCCGAGAGCCACGAGCACAGATACGCAGTATTTT. The chain is built from TRBV30 and TRBJ2-3; D call uncertain. The CDR3 length is 15 residues. The V end lost 2 bases, the J end lost 0 bases, and 12 bases lay between the germline ends. Germline V gives CDR1 GTSNPN, CDR2 SVGIG (reference sequence).